This T cell receptor beta chain was observed in a study of T cells in Graves' hyperthyroidism and ophthalmopathy. Study-wide results and limits: Ophthalmopathy was separated from stable hyperthyroidism by a 13 V-J model.

On this clonotype: Its antigen is not known.

Exclusion criteria comprised uncontrolled infection, other autoimmune disease, pregnancy or lactation. TCR beta CDR3 regions were amplified from RNA transcripts. First-round RT-PCR targeting the TCR CDR3 was performed with the HTBI primer set. TCRdb itself ran the multiplex PCR reads through MiXCR, one entry per CDR3 protein. Here the sample spans around 520,000 distinct CDR3 sequences, about 14% being singletons. V was clipped by 1 base and J by 2 bases; unmatched bases: 6. Germline CDR1 and CDR2: MGHRA and YSYEKL. This CDR3 has 17 amino acids. This TCR was recovered from a woman aged 40-49 years with Graves' hyperthyroidism. The chain has TRBV4-1 and TRBJ2-1; 9 bases match TRBD2. The material sequenced was blood. CDR3 loop: CASSQGAAGGPYNEQFF. DNA for the CDR3: TGCGCCAGCAGCCAAGGGGCAGCGGGAGGTCCCTACAATGAGCAGTTCTTC.